What follows are 3 T cell receptor beta chains derived from one specimen sequenced in a study of OX40 agonist ivuxolimab in advanced cancers. Method: immunoSEQ multiplex PCR; TCRdb's copy keeps in-frame clones and lacks some. The sample contains just under 8,000 clones, 86% of which appear only once. The sequencing here drew on CD4+ or CD8+ T cells sorted from blood, taken in a trial of the OX40 agonist ivuxolimab. The source of these receptors is an adult with an advanced solid tumor such as melanoma, head and neck, liver or kidney cancer.

This sequence joins TRBV5-6 and TRBJ1-2; D is unclear. Between the trimmed V and J ends, which lost 1 base and 8 bases, there was a span of 15 bases. The CDR3 consists of 14 residues. Germline values: CDR1 SGHDT, CDR2 YYEEEE. CDR3 DNA: TGTGCCAGCAGCTTGACCGCCCGTCGGGAAGGCTACACCTTC. This codes for CASSLTARREGYTF.

The V gene is TRBV7-3, the J gene TRBJ2-1, with D uncertain. The CDR3 is 16 residues long. The V end lost 11 bases, the J end lost 5 bases, and 25 bases lay between the germline ends. Per the germline V gene, CDR1 is SGHTA and CDR2 is FQGTGA. CDR3 region: CAHSGQDPDPHNEQFF. DNA for the CDR3: TGTGCCCATTCCGGGCAGGACCCGGACCCTCACAATGAGCAGTTCTTC.

The V gene is TRBV11-2, the J gene TRBJ1-5; D is perhaps TRBD1 (5 bases). CDR1 is SGHAT, CDR2 FQNNGV, per germline. The CDR3 is 14 residues long. V lost 1 base and J lost 9, with 13 bases in between. CDR3 sequence: CASSLGRGRGPQHF. As DNA, the CDR3 is TGTGCCAGCAGCTTAGGAAGGGGACGGGGGCCCCAGCATTTT.